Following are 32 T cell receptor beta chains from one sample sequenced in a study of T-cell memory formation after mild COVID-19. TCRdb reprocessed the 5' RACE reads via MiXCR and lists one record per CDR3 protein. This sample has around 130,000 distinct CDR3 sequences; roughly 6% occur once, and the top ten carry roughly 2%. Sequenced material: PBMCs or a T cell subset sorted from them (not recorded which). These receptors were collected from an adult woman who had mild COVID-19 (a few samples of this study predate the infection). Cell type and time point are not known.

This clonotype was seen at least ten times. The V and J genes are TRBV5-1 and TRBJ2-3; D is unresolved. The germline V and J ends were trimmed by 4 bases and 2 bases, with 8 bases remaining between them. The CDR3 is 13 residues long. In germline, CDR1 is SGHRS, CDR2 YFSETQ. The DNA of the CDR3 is TGCGCCAGCAGCCCGAGTCTCACAGATACGCAGTATTTT. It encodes CASSPSLTDTQYF.

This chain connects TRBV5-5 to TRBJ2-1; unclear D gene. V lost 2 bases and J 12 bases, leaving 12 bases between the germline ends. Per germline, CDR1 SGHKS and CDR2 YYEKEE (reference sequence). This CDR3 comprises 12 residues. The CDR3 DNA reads TGTGCCAGCAGCTTTGACTGGAGTGTGCAGTTCTTC. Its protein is CASSFDWSVQFF.

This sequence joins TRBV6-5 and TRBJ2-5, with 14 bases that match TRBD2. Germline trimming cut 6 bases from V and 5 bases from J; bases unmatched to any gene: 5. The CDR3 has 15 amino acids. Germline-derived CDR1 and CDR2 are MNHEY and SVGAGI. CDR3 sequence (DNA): TGTGCCAGCAGCCTGGGACTAGCGGGAGTGGAGACCCAGTACTTC. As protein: CASSLGLAGVETQYF.

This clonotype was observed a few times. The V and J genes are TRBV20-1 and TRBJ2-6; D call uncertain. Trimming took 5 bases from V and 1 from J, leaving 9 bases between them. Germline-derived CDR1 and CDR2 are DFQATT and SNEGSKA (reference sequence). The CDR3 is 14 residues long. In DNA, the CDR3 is TGCAGTGCTCCTTACGCATCTGGGGCCAACGTCCTGACTTTC. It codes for CSAPYASGANVLTF.

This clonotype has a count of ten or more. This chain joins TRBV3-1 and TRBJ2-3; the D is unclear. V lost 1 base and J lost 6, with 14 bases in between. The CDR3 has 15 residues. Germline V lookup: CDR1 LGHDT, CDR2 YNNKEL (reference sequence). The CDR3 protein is CASSQAGPADDTQYF. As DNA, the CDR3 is TGTGCCAGCAGCCAAGCGGGCCCCGCTGACGATACGCAGTATTTT.

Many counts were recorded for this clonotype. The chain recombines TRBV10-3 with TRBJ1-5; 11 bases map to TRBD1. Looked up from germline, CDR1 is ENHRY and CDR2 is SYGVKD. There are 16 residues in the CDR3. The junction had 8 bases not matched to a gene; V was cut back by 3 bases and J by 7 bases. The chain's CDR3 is CAISDIGQGAGQPQHF. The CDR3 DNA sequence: TGTGCCATCAGTGACATAGGACAGGGGGCAGGGCAGCCCCAGCATTTT.

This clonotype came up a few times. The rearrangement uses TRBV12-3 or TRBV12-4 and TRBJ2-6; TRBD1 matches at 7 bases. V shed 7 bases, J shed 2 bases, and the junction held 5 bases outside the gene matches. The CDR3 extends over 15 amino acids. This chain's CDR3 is CASTIGGAGANVLTF. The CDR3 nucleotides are TGTGCCAGCACCATAGGGGGCGCTGGGGCCAACGTCCTGACTTTC.

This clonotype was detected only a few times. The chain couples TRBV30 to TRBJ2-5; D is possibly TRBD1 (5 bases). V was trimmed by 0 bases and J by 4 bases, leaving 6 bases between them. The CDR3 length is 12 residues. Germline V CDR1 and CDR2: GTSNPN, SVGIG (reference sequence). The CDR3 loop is CAWSVGAETQYF. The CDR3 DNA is TGTGCCTGGAGTGTAGGGGCAGAGACCCAGTACTTC. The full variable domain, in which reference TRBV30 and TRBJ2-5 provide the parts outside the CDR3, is SQTIHQWPATLVQPVGSPLSLECTVEGTSNPNLYWYRQAAGRGLQLLFYSVGIGQISSEVPQNLSASRPQDRQFILSSKKLLLSDSGFYLCAWSVGAETQYFGPGTRLLVL.

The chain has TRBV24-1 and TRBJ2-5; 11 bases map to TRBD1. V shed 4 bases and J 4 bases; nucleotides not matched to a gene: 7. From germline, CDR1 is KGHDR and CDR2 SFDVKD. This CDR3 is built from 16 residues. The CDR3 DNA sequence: TGTGCCACCAGTGAGTCCGGGACAGGGGGAGGAGAGACCCAGTACTTC. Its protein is CATSESGTGGGETQYF.

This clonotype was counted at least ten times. For the CDR3, the DNA is TGTGCCAGCAGCTTAGGCCGTCTAGCGGGAGGGGGGGAGACCCAGTACTTC. Its protein product is CASSLGRLAGGGETQYF. The chain is built from TRBV7-2 and TRBJ2-5; 12 bases map to TRBD2. This CDR3 is built from 17 residues. V shed 1 base, J shed 5 bases, and the junction held 8 bases outside the gene matches. The germline V gene encodes CDR1 SGHTA and CDR2 FQGNSA.

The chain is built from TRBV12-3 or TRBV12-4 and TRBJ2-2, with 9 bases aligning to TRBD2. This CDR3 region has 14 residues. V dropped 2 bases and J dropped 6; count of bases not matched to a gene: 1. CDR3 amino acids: CASSLKRGAGELFF. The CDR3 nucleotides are TGTGCCAGCAGTTTAAAGCGGGGGGCCGGGGAGCTGTTTTTT.

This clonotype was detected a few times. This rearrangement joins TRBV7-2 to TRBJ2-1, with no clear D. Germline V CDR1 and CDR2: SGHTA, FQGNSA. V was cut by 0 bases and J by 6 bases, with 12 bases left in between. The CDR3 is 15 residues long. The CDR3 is CASSLARKGINEQFF. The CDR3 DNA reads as TGTGCCAGCAGCTTAGCGAGGAAAGGCATCAATGAGCAGTTCTTC. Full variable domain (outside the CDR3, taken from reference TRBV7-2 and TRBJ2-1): GAGVSQSPSNKVTEKGKDVELRCDPISGHTALYWYRQSLGQGLEFLIYFQGNSAPDKSGLPSDRFSAERTGGSVSTLTIQRTQQEDSAVYLCASSLARKGINEQFFGPGTRLTVL.

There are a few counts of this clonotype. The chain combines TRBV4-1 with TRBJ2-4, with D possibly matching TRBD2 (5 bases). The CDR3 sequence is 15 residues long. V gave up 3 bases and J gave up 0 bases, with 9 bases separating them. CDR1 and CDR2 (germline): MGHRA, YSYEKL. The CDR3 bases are TGCGCCAGCAGCCAGGTGGGAGTAGCCAAAAACATTCAGTACTTC. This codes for CASSQVGVAKNIQYF.

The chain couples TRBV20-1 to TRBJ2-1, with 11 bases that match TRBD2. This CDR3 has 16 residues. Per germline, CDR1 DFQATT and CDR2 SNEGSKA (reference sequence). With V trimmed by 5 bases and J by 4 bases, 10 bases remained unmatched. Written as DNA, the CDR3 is TGCAGTGCTCCCATAGCGGGAGGGCCTGGGTACAATGAGCAGTTCTTC. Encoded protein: CSAPIAGGPGYNEQFF.

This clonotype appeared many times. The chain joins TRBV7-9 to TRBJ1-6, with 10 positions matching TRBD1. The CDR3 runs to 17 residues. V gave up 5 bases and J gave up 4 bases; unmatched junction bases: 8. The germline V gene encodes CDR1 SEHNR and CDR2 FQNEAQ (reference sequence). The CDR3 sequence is CASSISRTGGYNSPLHF. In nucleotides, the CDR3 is TGTGCCAGCAGCATTTCAAGGACAGGGGGATATAATTCACCCCTCCACTTT.

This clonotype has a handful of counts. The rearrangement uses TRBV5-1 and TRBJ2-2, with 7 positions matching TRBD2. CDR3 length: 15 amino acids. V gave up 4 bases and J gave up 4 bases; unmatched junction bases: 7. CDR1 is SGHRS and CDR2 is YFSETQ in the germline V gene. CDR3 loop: CASSATSEPTGELFF. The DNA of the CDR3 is TGCGCCAGCAGCGCCACTAGCGAGCCCACCGGGGAGCTGTTTTTT.

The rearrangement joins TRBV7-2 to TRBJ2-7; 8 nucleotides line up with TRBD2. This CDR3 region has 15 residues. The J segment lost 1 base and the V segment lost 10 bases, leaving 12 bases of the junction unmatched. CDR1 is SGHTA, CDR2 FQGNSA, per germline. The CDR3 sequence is CATRPGRAESYEQYF. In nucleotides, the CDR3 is TGTGCCACGCGCCCCGGGAGGGCTGAGTCCTACGAGCAGTACTTC.

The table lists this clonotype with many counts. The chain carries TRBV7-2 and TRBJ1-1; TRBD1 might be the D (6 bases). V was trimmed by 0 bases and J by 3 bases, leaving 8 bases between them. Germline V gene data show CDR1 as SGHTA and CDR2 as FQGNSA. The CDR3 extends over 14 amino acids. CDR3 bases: TGTGCCAGCAGCTTAGCGGGGGCAGACACTGAAGCTTTCTTT. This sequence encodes CASSLAGADTEAFF.

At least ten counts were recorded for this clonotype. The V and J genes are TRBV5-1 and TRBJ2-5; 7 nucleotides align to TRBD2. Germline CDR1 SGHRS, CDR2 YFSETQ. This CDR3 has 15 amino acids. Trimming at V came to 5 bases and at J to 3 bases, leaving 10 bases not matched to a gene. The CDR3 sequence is CASSGRASGEETQYF. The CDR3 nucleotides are TGCGCCAGCAGTGGTCGGGCTAGCGGCGAAGAGACCCAGTACTTC.

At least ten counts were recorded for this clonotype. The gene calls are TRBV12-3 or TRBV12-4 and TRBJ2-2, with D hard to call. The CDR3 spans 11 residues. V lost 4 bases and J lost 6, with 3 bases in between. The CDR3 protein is CASSYSGELFF. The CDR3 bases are TGTGCCAGCAGTTACTCCGGGGAGCTGTTTTTT.

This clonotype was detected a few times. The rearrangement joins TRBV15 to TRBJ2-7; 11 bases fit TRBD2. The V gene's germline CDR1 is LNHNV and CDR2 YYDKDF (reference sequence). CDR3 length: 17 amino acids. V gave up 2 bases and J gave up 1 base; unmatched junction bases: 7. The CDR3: CATSRTIGTSGSYEQYF. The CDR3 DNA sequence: TGTGCCACCAGCAGAACTATCGGGACTAGCGGTTCCTACGAGCAGTACTTC.

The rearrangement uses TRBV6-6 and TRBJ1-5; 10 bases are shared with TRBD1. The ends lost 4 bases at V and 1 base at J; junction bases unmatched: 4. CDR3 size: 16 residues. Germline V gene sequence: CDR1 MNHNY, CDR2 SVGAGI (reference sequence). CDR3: CASSWGQGKSNQPQHF. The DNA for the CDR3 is TGTGCCAGCAGTTGGGGACAGGGGAAGAGCAATCAGCCCCAGCATTTT.

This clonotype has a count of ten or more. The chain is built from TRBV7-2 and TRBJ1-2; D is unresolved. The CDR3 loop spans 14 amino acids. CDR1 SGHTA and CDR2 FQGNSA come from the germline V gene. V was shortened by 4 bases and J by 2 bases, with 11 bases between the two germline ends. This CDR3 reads CASSSETENYGYTF. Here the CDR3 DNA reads TGTGCCAGCAGCTCCGAGACGGAGAACTATGGCTACACCTTC.

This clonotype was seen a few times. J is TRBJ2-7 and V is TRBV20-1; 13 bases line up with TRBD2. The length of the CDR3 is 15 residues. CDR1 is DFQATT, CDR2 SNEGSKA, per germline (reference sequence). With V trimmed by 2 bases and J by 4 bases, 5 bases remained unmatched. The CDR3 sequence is CSARLRGLAGYEQYF. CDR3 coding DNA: TGCAGTGCTAGACTTCGGGGACTAGCGGGATACGAGCAGTACTTC.

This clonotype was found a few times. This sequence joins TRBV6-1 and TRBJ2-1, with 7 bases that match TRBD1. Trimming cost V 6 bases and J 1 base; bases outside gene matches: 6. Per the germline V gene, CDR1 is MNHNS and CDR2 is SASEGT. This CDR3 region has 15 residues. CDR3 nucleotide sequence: TGTGCCAGCAGAGCCGGGACAGCATCCTACAATGAGCAGTTCTTC. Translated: CASRAGTASYNEQFF.

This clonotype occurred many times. The CDR3 loop is CSARAGEVQPQHF. The CDR3 DNA reads as TGCAGTGCTAGAGCTGGGGAGGTTCAGCCCCAGCATTTT. The chain uses TRBV20-1 and TRBJ1-5; D unclear. V was clipped by 1 base and J by 6 bases, with 10 bases between them. In germline, CDR1 is DFQATT, CDR2 SNEGSKA (reference sequence). The CDR3 sequence is 13 residues long.

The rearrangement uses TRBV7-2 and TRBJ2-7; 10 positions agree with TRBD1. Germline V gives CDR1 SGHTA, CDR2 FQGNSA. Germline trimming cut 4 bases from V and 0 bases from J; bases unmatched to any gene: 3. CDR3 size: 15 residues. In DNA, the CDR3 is TGTGCCAGCAGCTGGACAGGGGGAGGCTCCTACGAGCAGTACTTC. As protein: CASSWTGGGSYEQYF.

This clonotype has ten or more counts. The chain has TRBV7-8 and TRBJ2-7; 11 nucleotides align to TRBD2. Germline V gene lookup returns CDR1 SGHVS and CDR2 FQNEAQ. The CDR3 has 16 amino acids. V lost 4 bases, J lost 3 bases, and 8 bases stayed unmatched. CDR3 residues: CASSSRRLAGLYEQYF. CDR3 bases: TGTGCCAGCAGCTCCCGACGACTAGCGGGACTCTACGAGCAGTACTTC.

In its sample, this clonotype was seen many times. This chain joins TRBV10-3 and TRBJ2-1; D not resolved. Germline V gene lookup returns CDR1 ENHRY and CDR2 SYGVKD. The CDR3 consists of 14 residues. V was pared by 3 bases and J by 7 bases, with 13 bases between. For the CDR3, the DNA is TGTGCCATCAGTGATCTTCTGGTGGGAAATGAGCAGTTCTTC. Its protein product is CAISDLLVGNEQFF.

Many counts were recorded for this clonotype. The CDR3 sequence is CSVTRVTQYF. DNA for the CDR3: TGCAGCGTGACCAGGGTGACCCAGTACTTC. The chain couples TRBV29-1 to TRBJ2-5, with TRBD1 as a possible D gene (5 bases). The CDR3 runs to 10 residues. V lost 6 bases and J lost 7, with 9 bases in between. Germline V gene sequence: CDR1 SQVTM, CDR2 ANQGSEA.

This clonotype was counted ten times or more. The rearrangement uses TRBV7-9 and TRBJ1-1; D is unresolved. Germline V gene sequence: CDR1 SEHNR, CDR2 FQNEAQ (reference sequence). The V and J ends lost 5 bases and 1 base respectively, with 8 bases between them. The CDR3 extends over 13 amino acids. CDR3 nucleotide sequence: TGTGCCAGCAGCAGAGGACCGAACACTGAAGCTTTCTTT. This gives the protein CASSRGPNTEAFF.

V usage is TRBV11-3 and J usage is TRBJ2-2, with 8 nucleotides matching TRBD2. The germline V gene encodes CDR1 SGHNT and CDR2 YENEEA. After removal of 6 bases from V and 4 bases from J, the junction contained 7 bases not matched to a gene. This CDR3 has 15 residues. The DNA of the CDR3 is TGTGCCAGCAGAACAAGCGGGAGAGCCACCGGGGAGCTGTTTTTT. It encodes CASRTSGRATGELFF.